These 29 T cell receptor beta chains originate from one sample sequenced in a study of shared T cell receptors in the human thymus. Produced via immunoSEQ multiplex PCR; TCRdb's table is partial and in-frame only. The sample has 550,000 to 800,000 clones; approximately 85% are singletons. The sample also formed part of further work on human thymus T cells.

Sequencing was done on a sample of thymocytes. Receptors were obtained from a girl in the first two years of life with a congenital heart defect.

This chain uses TRBV7-6 with TRBJ1-2, with a tentative D call TRBD1 (5 bases). There are 15 residues in the CDR3. V dropped 4 bases and J dropped 4 bases, with 16 bases sitting between them. Germline V gene data show CDR1 as SGHVS and CDR2 as FNYEAQ. The CDR3 sequence is CASSSSLGVVYGYTF. In DNA form, the CDR3 reads TGTGCCAGCAGCTCGTCTTTAGGGGTGGTCTATGGCTACACCTTC. Filled out from reference TRBV7-6 and TRBJ1-2, the complete variable domain reads GAGVSQSPRYKVTKRGQDVALRCDPISGHVSLYWYRQALGQGPEFLTYFNYEAQQDKSGLPNDRFSAERPEGSISTLTIQRTEQRDSAMYRCASSSSLGVVYGYTFGSGTRLTVV.

The chain carries TRBV19 and TRBJ1-3; 9 bases fit TRBD1. The CDR3 sequence is 17 residues long. Germline V gene data show CDR1 as LNHDA and CDR2 as SQIVND (reference sequence). V was clipped by 4 bases and J by 2 bases; unmatched bases: 9. The CDR3: CASSNRDRASTGNTIYF. The CDR3 nucleotides read TGTGCCAGTAGTAACCGGGACAGGGCCAGCACTGGAAACACCATATATTTT.

The chain is built from TRBV7-2 and TRBJ2-3; 13 nucleotides align to TRBD2. Germline assignment: CDR1 SGHTA and CDR2 FQGNSA. CDR3 size: 18 residues. V was clipped by 3 bases and J by 0 bases; unmatched bases: 6. Here the CDR3 DNA reads TGTGCCAGCAGCTTTAGGACTAGCGGGGGTTCTAGCACAGATACGCAGTATTTT. Its protein product is CASSFRTSGGSSTDTQYF.

The CDR3 region is CASSVGGRSGNTEAFF. The DNA of the CDR3 is TGTGCCAGCAGCGTCGGGGGGCGCAGTGGAAACACTGAAGCTTTCTTT. The chain uses TRBV9 and TRBJ1-1; possible D gene TRBD1, 6 bases. V lost 2 bases, J lost 2 bases, and 16 bases lay in between. Per the germline V gene, CDR1 is SGDLS and CDR2 is YYNGEE. This CDR3 spans 16 amino acids.

The V gene is TRBV6-1, the J gene TRBJ1-2, with D tentatively TRBD1 (5 bases). Trimming took off 6 bases at V and 7 bases at J, with 15 bases between the two ends. The CDR3 has 13 amino acids. The germline gives CDR1 MNHNS, CDR2 SASEGT. This CDR3 is CASRGPGRGGYTF. The CDR3 DNA follows: TGTGCCAGCAGAGGACCAGGGCGGGGTGGCTACACCTTC.

The V and J genes are TRBV5-1 and TRBJ1-2; TRBD1 might be the D (5 bases). In germline, CDR1 is SGHRS, CDR2 YFSETQ. V was cut by 1 base and J by 6 bases, with 13 bases left in between. The CDR3 contains 14 residues. CDR3 in DNA: TGCGCCAGCAGCTTGTTTCAGGGCCGCGATGGCTACACCTTC. Its translation: CASSLFQGRDGYTF.

A single count supports this clone. This rearrangement joins TRBV28 to TRBJ1-2, with D perhaps TRBD1 (6 bases). CDR3 length: 16 residues. V lost 4 bases and J lost 7, with 22 bases in between. Germline values: CDR1 MDHEN, CDR2 SYDVKM. The CDR3 sequence: CASSWDTSLPFAGYTF. CDR3 sequence (DNA): TGTGCCAGCAGTTGGGACACTTCACTCCCTTTTGCTGGCTACACCTTC.

This chain joins TRBV7-7 and TRBJ1-2, with 7 bases aligning to TRBD1. CDR1 and CDR2 from the germline V gene are SSHAT and FNYEAQ (reference sequence). This CDR3 has 17 amino acids. V was pared by 4 bases and J by 0 bases, with 11 bases of the junction left unmatched. The CDR3 here is CASSYEGADTANYGYTF. In nucleotides, the CDR3 is TGTGCCAGCAGCTATGAGGGGGCAGACACGGCTAACTATGGCTACACCTTC.

The chain is built from TRBV27 and TRBJ2-7; the D is unclear. This CDR3 is 15 amino acids long. Germline V CDR1 and CDR2: MNHEY, SMNVEV (reference sequence). Trimming cost V 0 bases and J 2 bases, with 11 bases left between them. This CDR3 reads CASSLSGGRTYEQYF. DNA of the CDR3: TGTGCCAGCAGTTTATCCGGCGGCCGTACCTACGAGCAGTACTTC.

There are a few counts of this clone. This chain links TRBV10-2 with TRBJ2-1, with 13 bases identical to TRBD2. The germline V gene encodes CDR1 WSHSY and CDR2 SAAADI. With 6 bases clipped from V and 0 bases from J, the junction kept 2 bases outside the gene matches. This CDR3 region has 16 residues. The CDR3 bases are TGCGCCAGCAGCGGGACTAGCGGGATCTCCTACAATGAGCAGTTCTTC. It codes for CASSGTSGISYNEQFF.

This sequence joins TRBV5-6 and TRBJ1-2; no firm D call. Germline-derived CDR1 and CDR2 are SGHDT and YYEEEE. V lost 1 base to trimming and J lost 8 bases, with 9 bases between them. CDR3 length equals 12 residues. This chain's CDR3 is CASSLMTDGYTF. In DNA form, the CDR3 reads TGTGCCAGCAGCTTGATGACTGACGGCTACACCTTC.

The chain couples TRBV5-1 to TRBJ1-2, with 11 positions matching TRBD1. The V gene end was trimmed by 6 bases and the J gene end by 8 bases; junction bases not matched to a gene: 15. The CDR3 has 16 residues. Germline V gives CDR1 SGHRS, CDR2 YFSETQ. CDR3 sequence: CASTSSGGQGVDGYTF. For the CDR3, the DNA is TGCGCCAGCACCTCCTCGGGGGGACAGGGGGTTGACGGCTACACCTTC.

The chain carries TRBV5-4 and TRBJ2-2, with D uncertain. Germline V gene lookup returns CDR1 SGHNT and CDR2 YYREEE (reference sequence). The CDR3 extends over 12 amino acids. Trimming shortened V by 3 bases and J by 3 bases, and 3 bases separated the two germline ends. The CDR3 sequence is CASSSYTGELFF. Written as DNA, the CDR3 is TGTGCCAGCAGCTCGTACACCGGGGAGCTGTTTTTT.

V gene TRBV7-2 combines with J gene TRBJ2-1; D perhaps matches TRBD2 (7 bases). The V end was cut by 5 bases, the J end by 0 bases, with 23 bases between. The CDR3 loop spans 19 amino acids. CDR1 is SGHTA, CDR2 FQGNSA, per germline. This chain's CDR3 is CASSPHWGGGTSSYNEQFF. For the CDR3, the DNA is TGTGCCAGCAGCCCCCATTGGGGGGGCGGGACGAGCTCCTACAATGAGCAGTTCTTC.

The CDR3 spells CASKGQGNSPLHF. CDR3 bases: TGTGCCAGCAAGGGCCAGGGAAATTCACCCCTCCACTTT. The chain is built from TRBV27 and TRBJ1-6, with a possible D match to TRBD1 (5 bases). Trimming cost V 7 bases and J 7 bases, with 11 bases left between them. CDR1 and CDR2 from the germline V gene are MNHEY and SMNVEV (reference sequence). The length of the CDR3 is 13 residues.

This CDR3 is CASSLRSTTGEQYF. The DNA of the CDR3 is TGCGCCAGCAGCCTCCGCTCTACTACGGGCGAGCAGTACTTC. The chain employs TRBV5-1 and TRBJ2-7; D ambiguous. With 4 bases removed from V and 6 bases from J, the gap between germline ends came to 17 bases. The CDR3 runs to 14 residues. CDR1 SGHRS and CDR2 YFSETQ come from the germline V gene.

The J gene is TRBJ2-1, the V gene TRBV30, with D uncertain. This CDR3 is 14 amino acids long. Trimming pared 3 bases from V and 0 bases from J, leaving 9 bases between. The germline CDR1 and CDR2 sequences are GTSNPN and SVGIG (reference sequence). The CDR3 DNA follows: TGTGCCTGGAGAGCGTCGAGCTCCTACAATGAGCAGTTCTTC. Amino acid sequence: CAWRASSSYNEQFF.

The chain links TRBV19 to TRBJ1-5, with D unclear. V lost 2 bases, J lost 5 bases, and 10 bases lay in between. CDR1 is LNHDA, CDR2 SQIVND, per germline (reference sequence). This CDR3 is 14 amino acids long. CDR3 sequence reads: CASSISRRDQPQHF. The CDR3 DNA reads TGTGCCAGTAGTATATCCCGCCGCGATCAGCCCCAGCATTTT.

This chain joins TRBV4-1 and TRBJ2-3; D is unclear. Trimming took 2 bases from V and 6 from J, leaving 12 bases between them. The germline V gene has CDR1 MGHRA and CDR2 YSYEKL. The CDR3 is 14 amino acids. The CDR3 spells CASSQLHPEDTQYF. The DNA for the CDR3 is TGCGCCAGCAGCCAACTTCACCCGGAGGATACGCAGTATTTT.

J is TRBJ1-1 and V is TRBV5-1; perhaps TRBD1 as D (6 bases). Germline CDR1 and CDR2: SGHRS and YFSETQ. Between the trimmed V and J ends, which lost 4 bases and 11 bases, there was a span of 18 bases. This CDR3 region has 13 residues. The CDR3 DNA reads as TGCGCCAGCAGCCGCACAGGGTCGGGGGGCGCTTTCTTT. The encoded protein is CASSRTGSGGAFF.

This clone was observed a single time. V usage is TRBV6-1 and J usage is TRBJ2-5; possibly TRBD2 for D (6 bases). The J call is in doubt because the DNA end fits TRBJ2-7 better. CDR1 is MNHNS and CDR2 is SASEGT in the germline V gene. The CDR3 has 17 residues. The CDR3 DNA follows: TGTGCCAGCAGTGAAAGGAGGGAAAAACAGTCCGACTACGAGCAGTACTTC. The encoded protein is CASSERREKQSDYEQYF.

This clone was observed a single time. V and J are TRBV28 and TRBJ2-5, with D unresolved. Germline loops: CDR1 MDHEN, CDR2 SYDVKM. This CDR3 is 15 amino acids long. V lost 2 bases, J lost 2 bases, and 12 bases lay in between. Written as DNA, the CDR3 is TGTGCCAGCAGTTTAGTCAAAGGAGCTCAAGAGACCCAGTACTTC. This encodes CASSLVKGAQETQYF.

This chain connects TRBV5-1 to TRBJ1-2; 8 bases are a match to TRBD1. The CDR3 extends over 13 amino acids. V shed 4 bases and J 6 bases; nucleotides not matched to a gene: 5. Germline V gene data show CDR1 as SGHRS and CDR2 as YFSETQ. CDR3 sequence: CASSPRTGNGYTF. CDR3 bases: TGCGCCAGCAGCCCCAGGACAGGGAATGGCTACACCTTC.

The chain uses TRBV7-6 and TRBJ1-1; a weak D match, TRBD1 (5 bases). CDR1 and CDR2 from the germline V gene are SGHVS and FNYEAQ. V was shortened by 4 bases and J by 3 bases, with 18 bases between the two germline ends. The length of the CDR3 is 16 residues. DNA of the CDR3: TGTGCCAGCAGCTCGCCGGGACGGCGGGGGGACACTGAAGCTTTCTTT. It translates to CASSSPGRRGDTEAFF. The whole variable domain, remainder taken from reference TRBV7-6 and TRBJ1-1, is GAGVSQSPRYKVTKRGQDVALRCDPISGHVSLYWYRQALGQGPEFLTYFNYEAQQDKSGLPNDRFSAERPEGSISTLTIQRTEQRDSAMYRCASSSPGRRGDTEAFFGQGTRLTVV.

This clone was observed once. The rearrangement links TRBV6-5 to TRBJ2-7; TRBD1 might be the D (6 bases). Germline CDR1 MNHEY, CDR2 SVGAGI. This CDR3 has 13 amino acids. V lost 7 bases, J lost 6 bases, and 16 bases lay in between. The CDR3 protein is CASTTGQGCEQYF. The CDR3 nucleotides are TGTGCCAGCACCACGGGGCAGGGGTGCGAGCAGTACTTC.

V gene TRBV6-1 combines with J gene TRBJ2-1; tentatively, D is TRBD1 (6 bases). Germline V CDR1 and CDR2: MNHNS, SASEGT. Trimming pared 1 base from V and 4 bases from J, leaving 11 bases between. The CDR3 covers 15 residues. The CDR3 spells CASSEGTVPYNEQFF. The DNA for the CDR3 is TGTGCCAGCAGTGAAGGGACAGTACCTTACAATGAGCAGTTCTTC.

This chain joins TRBV27 and TRBJ1-1; D is perhaps TRBD1 (5 bases). V lost 2 bases to trimming and J lost 3 bases, with 7 bases between them. The CDR3 totals 13 residues. Per the germline V gene, CDR1 is MNHEY and CDR2 is SMNVEV (reference sequence). DNA for the CDR3: TGTGCCAGCAGTTTAAAAGGGGACACTGAAGCTTTCTTT. Protein product: CASSLKGDTEAFF.

V is TRBV30 and J is TRBJ2-1, with 11 positions matching TRBD2. CDR3 length: 14 residues. V trimming: 4 bases; J trimming: 4 bases; junction bases outside the gene matches: 3. The V gene's germline CDR1 is GTSNPN and CDR2 SVGIG (reference sequence). The CDR3 DNA is TGTGCCTGGATTTCTAGCGGGGGGTACAATGAGCAGTTCTTC. Translating it yields CAWISSGGYNEQFF.

The V call is TRBV5-1, the J call TRBJ2-1; a possible D gene is TRBD2 (5 bases). The CDR3 has 13 residues. V gave up 6 bases and J gave up 0 bases, with 7 bases separating them. Germline CDR1 SGHRS, CDR2 YFSETQ. CDR3 sequence: CASTGSSYNEQFF. CDR3 bases: TGCGCCAGCACGGGAAGCTCCTACAATGAGCAGTTCTTC.